These 26 T cell receptor beta chains came from one sample sequenced in a study of blood T cell repertoires in COVID-19 (dated by TCRdb to about 2020). The library was built by means of the immunoSEQ multiplex PCR assay. This immuneACCESS table, as held by TCRdb, lists in-frame sequences with V and J called but not all clones. Of the missing ones, under half trace to an unresolved V gene in checked studies; the others have no known cause. This sample gives 150,000 to 200,000 clones in total; about nine tenths of them show up just once. The ten biggest clones cover about 1.9% of the sample. The sequenced sample was peripheral blood. These receptors originate from a man aged 18 to 29 who had recovered from COVID-19.

Only a few counts were recorded for this clone. This chain uses TRBV19 with TRBJ2-2, with 11 bases identical to TRBD2. CDR1 LNHDA and CDR2 SQIVND come from the germline V gene (reference sequence). V shed 6 bases, J shed 2 bases, and the junction held 11 bases outside the gene matches. The CDR3 sequence is 18 residues long. The CDR3 DNA reads as TGTGCCAGTAGAGGCGGGCTAGCGGGAGGCTCTAACACCGGGGAGCTGTTTTTT. Residues: CASRGGLAGGSNTGELFF.

The chain employs TRBV12-3 or TRBV12-4 and TRBJ1-1; unclear D gene. V lost 6 bases, J lost 5 bases, and 13 bases lay in between. The CDR3 loop spans 13 amino acids. The CDR3 nucleotides read TGTGCCAGCAGAGATGGACGGGAGACTGAAGCTTTCTTT. Protein: CASRDGRETEAFF.

In its sample, this clone was seen a few times. The rearrangement links TRBV6-5 to TRBJ2-1; 7 nucleotides line up with TRBD2. This CDR3 comprises 12 residues. V was clipped by 6 bases and J by 15 bases; unmatched bases: 11. CDR1 and CDR2 from the germline V gene are MNHEY and SVGAGI. CDR3 sequence reads: CASRQTLATGFF. The CDR3 DNA follows: TGTGCCAGCAGGCAAACACTAGCGACCGGGTTCTTC.

CDR3 coding DNA: TGCGCCAGCAGCCTCAATTACAGCCATAGCAATCAGCCCCAGCATTTT. Translation gives CASSLNYSHSNQPQHF. V and J are TRBV4-3 and TRBJ1-5, with D unresolved. The germline V and J ends were trimmed by 4 bases and 0 bases, with 13 bases remaining between them. CDR3 length: 16 amino acids. Germline CDR1 LGHNA, CDR2 YSLEER.

V and J are TRBV27 and TRBJ2-7; 10 bases are shared with TRBD1. J was trimmed by 2 bases and V by 6 bases; bases with no gene match: 4. This CDR3 contains 14 residues. Germline V lookup: CDR1 MNHEY, CDR2 SMNVEV (reference sequence). The CDR3 here is CASRGQGRTYEQYF. CDR3 bases: TGTGCCAGCAGGGGACAGGGGAGGACCTACGAGCAGTACTTC.

The CDR3: CASSPRRQGRGSAYEQYF. CDR3 nucleotide sequence: TGTGCCAGCAGCCCTCGAAGGCAGGGGCGCGGCTCGGCCTACGAGCAGTACTTC. The gene calls are TRBV7-2 and TRBJ2-7; a possible D gene is TRBD1 (6 bases). This CDR3 is 18 amino acids long. Germline V lookup: CDR1 SGHTA, CDR2 FQGNSA. The V end was cut by 5 bases, the J end by 2 bases, with 25 bases between.

The chain has TRBV7-2 and TRBJ2-5; 7 bases align to TRBD1. The CDR3 length is 14 residues. The ends lost 3 bases at V and 9 bases at J; junction bases unmatched: 10. Germline V CDR1 and CDR2: SGHTA, FQGNSA. The CDR3: CASSFLDTGDAQYF. The CDR3 DNA is TGTGCCAGCAGCTTTTTGGATACAGGGGATGCCCAGTACTTC.

The rearrangement joins TRBV30 to TRBJ1-1; TRBD1 agrees at 7 bases. Germline CDR1 reads GTSNPN; CDR2 reads SVGIG (reference sequence). Trimming cost V 3 bases and J 2 bases; bases outside gene matches: 9. The CDR3 runs to 15 residues. CDR3 in DNA: TGTGCCTGGAGGCCAGAGAGGGGGCCCAACACTGAAGCTTTCTTT. Translation: CAWRPERGPNTEAFF.

V is TRBV7-9 and J is TRBJ2-1; 7 bases fit TRBD2. The V segment lost 5 bases and the J segment 7 bases; nucleotides outside the gene matches: 14. CDR3 length equals 16 residues. Germline V gives CDR1 SEHNR, CDR2 FQNEAQ (reference sequence). CDR3 loop: CASSENGGILANEQFF. The CDR3 nucleotides read TGTGCCAGCAGCGAAAACGGGGGGATATTAGCAAATGAGCAGTTCTTC. Combining the CDR3 with reference TRBV7-9 and TRBJ2-1 gives the whole variable domain DTGVSQNPRHKITKRGQNVTFRCDPISEHNRLYWYRQTLGQGPEFLTYFQNEAQLEKSRLLSDRFSAERPKGSFSTLEIQRTEQGDSAMYLCASSENGGILANEQFFGPGTRLTVL.

This chain joins TRBV5-4 and TRBJ1-2; 7 nucleotides match TRBD1. J lost 7 bases, V lost 2 bases, and 8 bases had no gene match. CDR3 length: 14 amino acids. CDR1 is SGHNT and CDR2 is YYREEE in the germline V gene (reference sequence). CDR3 DNA sequence: TGTGCCAGCAGCTTAGTAAGGGGGCAAATTGGCTACACCTTC. Its translation: CASSLVRGQIGYTF.

V and J are TRBV28 and TRBJ1-1; 9 bases agree with TRBD1. V lost 2 bases, J lost 0 bases, and 10 bases stayed unmatched. The V gene's germline CDR1 is MDHEN and CDR2 SYDVKM. This CDR3 spans 18 amino acids. The CDR3 DNA reads as TGTGCCAGCAGTTTAGATTGGGACAGGGTTTCGGTGAACACTGAAGCTTTCTTT. It yields the protein CASSLDWDRVSVNTEAFF.

This clone was seen just once. The chain joins TRBV12-3 or TRBV12-4 to TRBJ2-5, with 8 bases matching TRBD1. The CDR3 extends over 12 amino acids. V shed 7 bases and J 10 bases; nucleotides not matched to a gene: 8. CDR3 sequence: CASNSDRGGQYF. The CDR3 DNA reads as TGTGCCAGCAATTCTGACAGGGGTGGCCAGTACTTC.

This clone was picked up one time. The chain is built from TRBV4-2 and TRBJ2-2; TRBD2 matches at 11 bases. Germline CDR1 and CDR2: LGHNA and YNFKEQ. This CDR3 region has 15 residues. V lost 0 bases and J lost 6; bases outside the gene matches: 0. The DNA of the CDR3 is TGTGCCAGCAGCCAAGAGACTAGCGGGGCCGGGGAGCTGTTTTTT. Its translation is CASSQETSGAGELFF.

The CDR3 DNA reads as TGTGCCAGCTCACCCCATGAACAGTGGATGAACACTGAAGCTTTCTTT. Translating it yields CASSPHEQWMNTEAFF. The gene calls are TRBV18 and TRBJ1-1; D gene ambiguous. This CDR3 comprises 16 residues. From germline, CDR1 is KGHSH and CDR2 LQKENI. The V gene lost 3 bases and the J gene lost 0 bases, with 14 bases spanning the gap.

The count of this clone is one. This rearrangement joins TRBV28 to TRBJ2-7; D is perhaps TRBD2 (5 bases). The germline V gene encodes CDR1 MDHEN and CDR2 SYDVKM. The V end lost 3 bases, the J end lost 0 bases, and 12 bases lay between the germline ends. The CDR3 is 15 amino acids. CDR3 residues: CASSLRASGSYEQYF. CDR3 nucleotides: TGTGCCAGCAGTTTGAGGGCCTCCGGCTCCTACGAGCAGTACTTC. The full variable domain, completed using reference TRBV28 and TRBJ2-7, is DVKVTQSSRYLVKRTGEKVFLECVQDMDHENMFWYRQDPGLGLRLIYFSYDVKMKEKGDIPEGYSVSREKKERFSLILESASTNQTSMYLCASSLRASGSYEQYFGPGTRLTVT.

On this clone: The junction shows a germline mismatch at one end, possibly a read error. Other DNA variants within this sample encode the same CDR3. The gene calls are TRBV6-5 and TRBJ1-5; D is possibly TRBD1 (6 bases). CDR3 length: 13 amino acids. CDR1 and CDR2 (germline): MNHEY, SVGAGI. This chain's CDR3 is CASSFRGNQPQHF. The CDR3 bases are TGTGCCAGCAGTTTCAGGGGCAACCAGCCCCAGCATTTT.

The genes are TRBV11-2 and TRBJ1-2; D is unclear. The CDR3 is 13 residues long. Trimming shortened V by 2 bases and J by 4 bases, and 8 bases separated the two germline ends. From germline, CDR1 is SGHAT and CDR2 FQNNGV. The CDR3 here is CASSLRSPYGYTF. As DNA, the CDR3 is TGTGCCAGCAGCTTAAGGAGCCCCTATGGCTACACCTTC.

The rearrangement links TRBV10-1 to TRBJ2-1, with a possible D match to TRBD1 (5 bases). This CDR3 region has 13 residues. Germline assignment: CDR1 WNHNN and CDR2 SYGVQD (reference sequence). Trimming pared 6 bases from V and 2 bases from J, leaving 8 bases between. This CDR3 reads CASSLGAYNEQFF. The DNA for the CDR3 is TGCGCCAGCAGCCTAGGGGCCTACAATGAGCAGTTCTTC.

The chain links TRBV7-9 to TRBJ2-5, with TRBD2 matching 9 bases. Germline V CDR1 and CDR2: SEHNR, FQNEAQ (reference sequence). V lost 3 bases to trimming and J lost 5 bases; unmatched junction nucleotides: 7. This CDR3 region has 15 residues. The CDR3 region has the DNA TGTGCCAGCAGCTTTTATAGCGGGAGAGGTGAGACCCAGTACTTC. This sequence encodes CASSFYSGRGETQYF.

The gene calls are TRBV29-1 and TRBJ2-3, with 7 bases matching TRBD1. This CDR3 is built from 14 residues. The junction had 5 bases not matched to a gene; V was cut back by 1 base and J by 4 bases. The germline CDR1 and CDR2 sequences are SQVTM and ANQGSEA. CDR3 amino acids: CSVEGQGKADTQYF. CDR3 DNA: TGCAGCGTTGAAGGACAGGGAAAAGCAGATACGCAGTATTTT.

The chain joins TRBV5-1 to TRBJ2-5; 11 nucleotides agree with TRBD1. CDR1 and CDR2 (germline): SGHRS, YFSETQ. Germline trimming cut 6 bases from V and 5 bases from J; bases unmatched to any gene: 18. The CDR3 is 18 amino acids. The CDR3 DNA is TGCGCCAGCACCCCTTTTCCCGGGACAGGGGGGTTAGAGGAGACCCAGTACTTC. Protein sequence: CASTPFPGTGGLEETQYF.

CDR3 DNA sequence: TGTGCCAGCAGTTTCCACCGCGGGACCGGGGAGCTGTTTTTT. It specifies CASSFHRGTGELFF. The chain links TRBV27 to TRBJ2-2; D might be TRBD2 (5 bases). The germline gives CDR1 MNHEY, CDR2 SMNVEV (reference sequence). This CDR3 is built from 14 residues. V gave up 3 bases and J gave up 5 bases, with 10 bases separating them.

V and J are TRBV2 and TRBJ2-7; D gene unclear. The V gene lost 7 bases and the J gene lost 3 bases, with 7 bases spanning the gap. The CDR3 consists of 11 residues. Germline CDR1 and CDR2: SNHLY and FYNNEI. CDR3: CASTAVYEQYF. Written as DNA, the CDR3 is TGTGCCAGCACGGCGGTCTACGAGCAGTACTTC.

The V gene is TRBV28, the J gene TRBJ2-5; TRBD2 agrees at 13 bases. CDR3 length: 15 amino acids. CDR1 is MDHEN, CDR2 SYDVKM, per germline. With V trimmed by 7 bases and J by 4 bases, 6 bases remained unmatched. The CDR3 is CASTSRLAGGETQYF. CDR3 DNA: TGTGCCAGCACAAGTAGACTAGCGGGAGGAGAGACCCAGTACTTC.

There are a few counts of this clone. The V and J genes are TRBV28 and TRBJ2-3; TRBD2 agrees at 7 bases. The CDR3 spans 13 residues. The V segment lost 2 bases and the J segment 6 bases; nucleotides outside the gene matches: 2. CDR1 is MDHEN, CDR2 SYDVKM, per germline. The CDR3 is CASSLGGEDTQYF. In DNA, the CDR3 is TGTGCCAGCAGTTTAGGGGGGGAGGATACGCAGTATTTT.

This chain connects TRBV27 to TRBJ2-1; 13 nucleotides line up with TRBD2. Germline CDR1 and CDR2: MNHEY and SMNVEV (reference sequence). With V trimmed by 5 bases and J by 0 bases, 4 bases remained unmatched. This CDR3 contains 17 residues. CDR3 in DNA: TGTGCCAGCAGTGCCCGGACTAGCGGGAGCTCCTACAATGAGCAGTTCTTC. This gives the protein CASSARTSGSSYNEQFF.